This T cell receptor beta chain was documented in a study of CD8 T cells in Susac syndrome. General study results and limits: The study conceded that relatively few individuals underwent its TCR sequencing and HLA analysis.

CD8+ and CD4+ T cells from blood underwent TCR beta sequencing, which was carried out in a high-throughput format. The RNA, about 0.5 to 1 ug, was put through reverse transcription using random hexamers. By means of immunoSEQ multiplex PCR, TCR beta CDR3 spanning 54 Vbeta and 13 Jbeta underwent amplification. Each CDR3 protein gets one entry after TCRdb re-called the immunoSEQ multiplex PCR reads with MiXCR. Among roughly 110,000 distinct CDR3 sequences listed, approximately 91% were seen once. Trimming took off 6 bases at V and 6 bases at J, with 9 bases between the two ends. Germline loops: CDR1 MNHEY, CDR2 SVGEGT. The CDR3 spans 12 residues. Concerning this clonotype itself: The antigen is not known.

The receptor's source is a human donor in good health. This sequence joins TRBV6-2 or TRBV6-3 and TRBJ2-4; D not certain. The sample comprised CD4+ T cells from PBMCs. In DNA form, the CDR3 reads TGTGCCAGCAGCATATCGGCAAACATTCAGTACTTC. Translated, it gives CASSISANIQYF.